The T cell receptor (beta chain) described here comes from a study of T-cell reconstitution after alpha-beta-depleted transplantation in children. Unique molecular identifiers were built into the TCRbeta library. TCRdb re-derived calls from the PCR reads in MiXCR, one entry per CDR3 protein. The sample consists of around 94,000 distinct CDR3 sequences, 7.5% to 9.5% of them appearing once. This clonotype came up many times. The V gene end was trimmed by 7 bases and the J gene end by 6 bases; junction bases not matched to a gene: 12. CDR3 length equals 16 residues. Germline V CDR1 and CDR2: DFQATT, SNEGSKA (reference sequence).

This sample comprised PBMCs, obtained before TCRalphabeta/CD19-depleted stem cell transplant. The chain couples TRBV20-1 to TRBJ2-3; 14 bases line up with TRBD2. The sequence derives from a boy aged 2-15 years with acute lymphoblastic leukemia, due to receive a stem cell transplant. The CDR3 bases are TGCAGTGGCCTGGACCGGACTAGCGGGGGGCTGGATACGCAGTATTTT. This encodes CSGLDRTSGGLDTQYF.